The rows below give T cell receptor beta chains drawn from one sample of a study of blood T cell repertoires in COVID-19. Data came from immunoSEQ multiplex PCR; TCRdb stores just in-frame clones and leaves some out. The sample lists 90,000 to 150,000 clones, about two thirds occurring once. The source material was peripheral blood. The source is a human donor with acute or convalescent COVID-19. The donor label of this sample is uncertain. CDR3s include the opening cysteine and the closing phenylalanine or tryptophan.

V	J	CDR3
TRBV19	TRBJ1-5	CASNGQGIEPQHF
TRBV3-1/TRBV3-2	TRBJ2-1	CASSHDGGNYNEQFF
TRBV7-9	TRBJ1-1	CASSRTGEAPEAFF
TRBV7-2	TRBJ1-5	CASSSTVSQPQHF
TRBV24-1	TRBJ1-3	CATITEIASGQGAPSPGNTIYF
TRBV10-3	TRBJ2-3	CAISEGTRADGDTQYF
TRBV6-1	TRBJ1-2	CASSEPYGTGTGGYGYTF
TRBV5-8	TRBJ1-4	CASSPGVWTGRELFF
TRBV18	TRBJ2-2	CASSPRGSRDVGELFF
TRBV30	TRBJ2-3	CASKDFQNTDTQYF
TRBV4-2	TRBJ2-3	CASSQRTGQDTQYF
TRBV2	TRBJ1-1	CASRRQPNTEAFF
TRBV28	TRBJ1-2	CASSQQGPGGYTF
TRBV28	TRBJ1-3	CASSPTGGAASGNTIYF
TRBV7-9	TRBJ1-1	CASSPRDRGNTEAFF
TRBV19	TRBJ1-1	CASSIGGRFENTEAFF